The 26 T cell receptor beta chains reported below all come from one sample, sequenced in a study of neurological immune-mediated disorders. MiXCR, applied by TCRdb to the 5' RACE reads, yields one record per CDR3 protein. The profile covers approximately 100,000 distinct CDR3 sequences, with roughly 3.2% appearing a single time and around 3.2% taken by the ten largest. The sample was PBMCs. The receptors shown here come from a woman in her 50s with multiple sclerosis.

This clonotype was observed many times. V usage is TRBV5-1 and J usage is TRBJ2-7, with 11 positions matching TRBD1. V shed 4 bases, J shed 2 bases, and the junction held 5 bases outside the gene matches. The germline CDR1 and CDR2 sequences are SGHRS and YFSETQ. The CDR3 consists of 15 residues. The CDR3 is CASSDRDRGAYEQYF. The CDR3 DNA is TGCGCCAGCAGCGACCGGGACAGGGGGGCCTACGAGCAGTACTTC.

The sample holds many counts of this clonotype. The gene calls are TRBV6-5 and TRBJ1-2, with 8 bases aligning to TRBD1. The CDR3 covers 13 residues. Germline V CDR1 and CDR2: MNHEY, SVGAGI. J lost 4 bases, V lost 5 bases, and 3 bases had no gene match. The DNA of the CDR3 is TGTGCCAGCAGTAGACAGGGGACCTATGGCTACACCTTC. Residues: CASSRQGTYGYTF.

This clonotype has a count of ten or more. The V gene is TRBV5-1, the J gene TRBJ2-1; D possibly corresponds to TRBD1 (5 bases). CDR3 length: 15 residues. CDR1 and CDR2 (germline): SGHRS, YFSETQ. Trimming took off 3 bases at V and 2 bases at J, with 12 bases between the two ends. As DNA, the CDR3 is TGCGCCAGCAGCTGGTCTCAGGGAACCTACAATGAGCAGTTCTTC. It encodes CASSWSQGTYNEQFF.

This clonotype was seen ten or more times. In DNA form, the CDR3 reads TGCGCCAGCAGCTTTGGCGGCCAGCAAAACATTCAGTACTTC. It translates to CASSFGGQQNIQYF. The rearrangement joins TRBV5-1 to TRBJ2-4, with D hard to call. Germline V gene data show CDR1 as SGHRS and CDR2 as YFSETQ. This CDR3 spans 14 amino acids. Between the trimmed V and J ends, which lost 2 bases and 5 bases, there was a span of 11 bases.

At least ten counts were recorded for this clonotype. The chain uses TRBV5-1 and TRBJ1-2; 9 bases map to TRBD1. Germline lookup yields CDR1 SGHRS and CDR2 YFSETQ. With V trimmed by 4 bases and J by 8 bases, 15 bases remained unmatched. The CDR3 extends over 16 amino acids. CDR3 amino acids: CASSPRGQGLSVGYTF. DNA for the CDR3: TGCGCCAGCAGCCCGAGGGGACAGGGCCTCTCTGTGGGCTACACCTTC.

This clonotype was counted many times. The CDR3 DNA follows: TGTGCCAGCAGTTACGGACAGACTGCAACTAATGAAAAACTGTTTTTT. Translation gives CASSYGQTATNEKLFF. The rearrangement uses TRBV6-5 and TRBJ1-4; the D gene is possibly TRBD1 (6 bases). V was shortened by 2 bases and J by 0 bases, with 10 bases between the two germline ends. Germline-derived CDR1 and CDR2 are MNHEY and SVGAGI. The CDR3 has 16 amino acids.

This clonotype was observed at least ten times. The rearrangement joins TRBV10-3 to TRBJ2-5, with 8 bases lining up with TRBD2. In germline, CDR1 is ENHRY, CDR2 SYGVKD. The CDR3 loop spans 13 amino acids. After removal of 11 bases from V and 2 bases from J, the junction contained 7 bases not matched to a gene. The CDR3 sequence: CAVGLEHQETQYF. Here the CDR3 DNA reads TGTGCCGTGGGACTAGAGCATCAAGAGACCCAGTACTTC.

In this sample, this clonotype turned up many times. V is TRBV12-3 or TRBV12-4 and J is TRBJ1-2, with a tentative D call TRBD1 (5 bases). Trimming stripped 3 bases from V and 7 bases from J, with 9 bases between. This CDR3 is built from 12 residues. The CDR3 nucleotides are TGTGCCAGCAGTTTTCGACAGATTGGCTACACCTTC. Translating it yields CASSFRQIGYTF.

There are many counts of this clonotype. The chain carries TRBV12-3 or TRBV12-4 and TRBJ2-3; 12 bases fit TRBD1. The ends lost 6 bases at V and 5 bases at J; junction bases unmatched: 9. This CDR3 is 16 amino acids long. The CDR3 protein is CASRLDGTGGIDTQYF. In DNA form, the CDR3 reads TGTGCCAGCAGGCTCGACGGGACAGGGGGCATAGATACGCAGTATTTT.

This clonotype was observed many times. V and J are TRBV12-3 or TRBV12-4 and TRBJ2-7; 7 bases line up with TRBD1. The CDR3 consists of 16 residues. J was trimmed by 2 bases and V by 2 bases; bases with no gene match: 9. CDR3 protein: CASSLSQGITAYEQYF. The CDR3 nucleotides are TGTGCCAGCAGTTTATCACAGGGGATTACGGCCTACGAGCAGTACTTC.

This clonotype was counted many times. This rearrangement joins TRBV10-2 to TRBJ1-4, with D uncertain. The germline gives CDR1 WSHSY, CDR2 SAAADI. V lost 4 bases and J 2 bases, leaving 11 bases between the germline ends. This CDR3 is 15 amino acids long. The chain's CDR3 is CASSGQGGTNEKLFF. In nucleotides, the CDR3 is TGCGCCAGCAGTGGTCAAGGAGGGACTAATGAAAAACTGTTTTTT.

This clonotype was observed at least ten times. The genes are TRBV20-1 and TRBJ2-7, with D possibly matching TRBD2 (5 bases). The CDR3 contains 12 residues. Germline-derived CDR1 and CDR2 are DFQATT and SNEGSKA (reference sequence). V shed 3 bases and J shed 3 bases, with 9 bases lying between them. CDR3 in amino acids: CSASSGFYEQYF. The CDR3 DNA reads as TGCAGTGCTAGTTCGGGATTCTACGAGCAGTACTTC.

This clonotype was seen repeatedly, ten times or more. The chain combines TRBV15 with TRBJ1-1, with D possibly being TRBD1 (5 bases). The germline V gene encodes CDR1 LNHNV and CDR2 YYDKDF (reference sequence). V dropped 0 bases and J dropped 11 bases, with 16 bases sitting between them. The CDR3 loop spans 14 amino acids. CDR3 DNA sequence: TGTGCCACCAGCAGAGATCCGAGGTGGGGGGTTGCTTTCTTT. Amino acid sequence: CATSRDPRWGVAFF.

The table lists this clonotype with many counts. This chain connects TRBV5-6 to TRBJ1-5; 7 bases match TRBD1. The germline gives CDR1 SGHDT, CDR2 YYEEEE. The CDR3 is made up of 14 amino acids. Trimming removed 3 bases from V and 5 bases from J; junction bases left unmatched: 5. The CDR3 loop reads CASSSGGGYQPQHF. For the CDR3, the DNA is TGTGCCAGCAGCTCAGGGGGGGGCTATCAGCCCCAGCATTTT.

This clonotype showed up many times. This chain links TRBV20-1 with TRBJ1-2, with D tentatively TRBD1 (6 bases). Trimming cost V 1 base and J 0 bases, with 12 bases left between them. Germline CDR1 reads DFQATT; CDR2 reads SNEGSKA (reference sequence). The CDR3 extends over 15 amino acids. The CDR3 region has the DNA TGCAGTGCTAGAGTATCGGGACAAGCTAACTATGGCTACACCTTC. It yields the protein CSARVSGQANYGYTF.

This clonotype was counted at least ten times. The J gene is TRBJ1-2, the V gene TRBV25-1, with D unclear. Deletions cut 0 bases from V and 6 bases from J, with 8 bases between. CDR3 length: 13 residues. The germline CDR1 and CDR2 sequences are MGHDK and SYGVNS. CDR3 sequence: CASSEYTNNGYTF. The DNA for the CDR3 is TGTGCCAGCAGTGAATACACGAATAATGGCTACACCTTC.

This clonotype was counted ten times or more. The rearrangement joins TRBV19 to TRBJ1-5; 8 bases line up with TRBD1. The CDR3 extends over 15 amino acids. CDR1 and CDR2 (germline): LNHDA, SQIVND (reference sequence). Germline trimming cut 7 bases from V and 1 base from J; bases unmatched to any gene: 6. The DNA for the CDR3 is TGTGCCAGTAACGACAGGGGTTGGAGCAATCAGCCCCAGCATTTT. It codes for CASNDRGWSNQPQHF.

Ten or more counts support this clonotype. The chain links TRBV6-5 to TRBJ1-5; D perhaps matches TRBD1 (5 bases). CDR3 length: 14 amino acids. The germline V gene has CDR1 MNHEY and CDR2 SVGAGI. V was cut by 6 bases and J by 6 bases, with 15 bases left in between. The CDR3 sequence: CASRPELRGQPQHF. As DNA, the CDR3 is TGTGCCAGCAGGCCAGAACTTAGGGGTCAGCCCCAGCATTTT.

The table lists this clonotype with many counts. For the CDR3, the DNA is TGTGCCAGCAGCAATGGACAGGAAGAGACCCAGTACTTC. Its protein is CASSNGQEETQYF. The chain carries TRBV9 and TRBJ2-5; 7 bases are a match to TRBD1. Per the germline V gene, CDR1 is SGDLS and CDR2 is YYNGEE. V lost 4 bases to trimming and J lost 3 bases; unmatched junction nucleotides: 3. The length of the CDR3 is 13 residues.

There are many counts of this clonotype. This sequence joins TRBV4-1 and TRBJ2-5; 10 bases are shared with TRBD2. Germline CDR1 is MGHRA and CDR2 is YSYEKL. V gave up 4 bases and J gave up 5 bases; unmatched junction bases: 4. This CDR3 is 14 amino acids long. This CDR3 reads CASSLLAGVETQYF. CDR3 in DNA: TGCGCCAGCAGCCTTCTAGCGGGGGTTGAGACCCAGTACTTC.

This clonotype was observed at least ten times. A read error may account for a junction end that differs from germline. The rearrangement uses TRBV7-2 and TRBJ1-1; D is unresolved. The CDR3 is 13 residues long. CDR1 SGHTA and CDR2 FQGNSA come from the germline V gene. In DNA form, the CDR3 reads TGTGCCAGCAGTTTAGGGAGGAACACTGAAGCTTTCTTT. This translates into CASSLGRNTEAFF.

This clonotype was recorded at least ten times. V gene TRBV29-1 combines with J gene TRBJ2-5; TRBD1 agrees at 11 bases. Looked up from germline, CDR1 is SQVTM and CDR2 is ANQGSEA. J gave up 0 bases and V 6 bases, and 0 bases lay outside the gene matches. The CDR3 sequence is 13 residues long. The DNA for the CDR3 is TGCAGCGTGGACAGGGGGCACCAAGAGACCCAGTACTTC. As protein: CSVDRGHQETQYF. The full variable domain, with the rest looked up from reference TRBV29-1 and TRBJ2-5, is SAVISQKPSRDICQRGTSLTIQCQVDSQVTMMFWYRQQPGQSLTLIATANQGSEATYESGFVIDKFPISRPNLTFSTLTVSNMSPEDSSIYLCSVDRGHQETQYFGPGTRLLVL.

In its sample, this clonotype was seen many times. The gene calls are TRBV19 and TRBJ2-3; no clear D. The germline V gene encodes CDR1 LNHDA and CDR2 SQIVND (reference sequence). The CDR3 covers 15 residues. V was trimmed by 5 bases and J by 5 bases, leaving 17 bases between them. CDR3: CASSYPGLGIDTQYF. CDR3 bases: TGTGCCAGTAGTTATCCGGGCCTAGGGATAGATACGCAGTATTTT.

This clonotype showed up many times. DNA of the CDR3: TGCGCCAGCATCGGGGAACAGACCCAGTACTTC. Encoded protein: CASIGEQTQYF. The chain links TRBV5-1 to TRBJ2-5, with D perhaps TRBD2 (5 bases). Per germline, CDR1 SGHRS and CDR2 YFSETQ. The CDR3 totals 11 residues. Trimming cost V 6 bases and J 6 bases, with 9 bases left between them.

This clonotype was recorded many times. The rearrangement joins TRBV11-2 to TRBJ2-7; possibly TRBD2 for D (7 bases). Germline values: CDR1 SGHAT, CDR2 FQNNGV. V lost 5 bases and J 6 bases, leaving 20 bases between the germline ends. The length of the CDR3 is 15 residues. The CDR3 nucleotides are TGTGCCAGCAGCCCACTGGGGGGGCCCCCTGGCGAGCAGTACTTC. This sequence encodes CASSPLGGPPGEQYF.

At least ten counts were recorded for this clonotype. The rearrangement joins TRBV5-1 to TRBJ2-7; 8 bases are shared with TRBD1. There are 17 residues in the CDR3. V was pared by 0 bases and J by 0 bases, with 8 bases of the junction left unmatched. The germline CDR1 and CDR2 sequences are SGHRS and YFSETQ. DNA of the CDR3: TGCGCCAGCAGCTTGGGTGGCTGGACAGGGAACTCCTACGAGCAGTACTTC. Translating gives CASSLGGWTGNSYEQYF.